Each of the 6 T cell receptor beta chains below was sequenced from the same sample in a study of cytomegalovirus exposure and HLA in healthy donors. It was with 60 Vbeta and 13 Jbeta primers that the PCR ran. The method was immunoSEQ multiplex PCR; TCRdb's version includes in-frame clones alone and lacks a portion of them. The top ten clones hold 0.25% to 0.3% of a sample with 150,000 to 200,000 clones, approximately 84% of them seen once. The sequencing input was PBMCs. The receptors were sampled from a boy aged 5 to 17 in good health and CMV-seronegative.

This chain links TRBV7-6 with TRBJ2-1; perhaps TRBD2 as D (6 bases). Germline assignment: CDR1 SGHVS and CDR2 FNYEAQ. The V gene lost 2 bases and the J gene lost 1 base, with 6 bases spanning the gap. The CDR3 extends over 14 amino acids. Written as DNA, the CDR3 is TGTGCCAGCAGCTTACGGGAGTCCTACAATGAGCAGTTCTTC. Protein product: CASSLRESYNEQFF.

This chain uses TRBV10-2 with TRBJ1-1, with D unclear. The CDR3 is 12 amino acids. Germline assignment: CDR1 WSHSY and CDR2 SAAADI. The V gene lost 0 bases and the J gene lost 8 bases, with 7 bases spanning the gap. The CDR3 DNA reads TGCGCCAGCAGTGAGTCGAGCCTCGAAGCTTTCTTT. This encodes CASSESSLEAFF.

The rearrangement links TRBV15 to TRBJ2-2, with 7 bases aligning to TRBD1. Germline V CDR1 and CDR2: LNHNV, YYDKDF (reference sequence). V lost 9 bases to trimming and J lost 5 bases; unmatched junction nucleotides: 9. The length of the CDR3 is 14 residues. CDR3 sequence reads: CATRDSPLTGELFF. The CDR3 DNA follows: TGTGCCACTCGGGACAGCCCCCTTACCGGGGAGCTGTTTTTT.

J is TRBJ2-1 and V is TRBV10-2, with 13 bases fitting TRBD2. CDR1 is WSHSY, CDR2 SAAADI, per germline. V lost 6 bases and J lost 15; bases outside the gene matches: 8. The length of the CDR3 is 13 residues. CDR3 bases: TGCGCCAGCAGGTCCGGGACTAGCGGGGTCTTGTTCTTC. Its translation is CASRSGTSGVLFF.

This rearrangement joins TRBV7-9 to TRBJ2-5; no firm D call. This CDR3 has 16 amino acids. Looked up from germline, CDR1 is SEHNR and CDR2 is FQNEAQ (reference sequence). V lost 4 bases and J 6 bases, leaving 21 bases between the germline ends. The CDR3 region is CASSSLTEVPHQTQYF. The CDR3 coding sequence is TGTGCCAGCAGCTCCCTAACAGAAGTCCCCCACCAGACCCAGTACTTC.

CDR3 nucleotide sequence: TGTGCCAGCACCCCGCCGGGACTAGCGGGCACCGGGGAGCTGTTTTTT. Translated, it gives CASTPPGLAGTGELFF. V gene TRBV28 combines with J gene TRBJ2-2; 12 bases line up with TRBD2. The J segment lost 4 bases and the V segment lost 7 bases, leaving 7 bases of the junction unmatched. This CDR3 is 16 amino acids long. CDR1 and CDR2 (germline): MDHEN, SYDVKM.